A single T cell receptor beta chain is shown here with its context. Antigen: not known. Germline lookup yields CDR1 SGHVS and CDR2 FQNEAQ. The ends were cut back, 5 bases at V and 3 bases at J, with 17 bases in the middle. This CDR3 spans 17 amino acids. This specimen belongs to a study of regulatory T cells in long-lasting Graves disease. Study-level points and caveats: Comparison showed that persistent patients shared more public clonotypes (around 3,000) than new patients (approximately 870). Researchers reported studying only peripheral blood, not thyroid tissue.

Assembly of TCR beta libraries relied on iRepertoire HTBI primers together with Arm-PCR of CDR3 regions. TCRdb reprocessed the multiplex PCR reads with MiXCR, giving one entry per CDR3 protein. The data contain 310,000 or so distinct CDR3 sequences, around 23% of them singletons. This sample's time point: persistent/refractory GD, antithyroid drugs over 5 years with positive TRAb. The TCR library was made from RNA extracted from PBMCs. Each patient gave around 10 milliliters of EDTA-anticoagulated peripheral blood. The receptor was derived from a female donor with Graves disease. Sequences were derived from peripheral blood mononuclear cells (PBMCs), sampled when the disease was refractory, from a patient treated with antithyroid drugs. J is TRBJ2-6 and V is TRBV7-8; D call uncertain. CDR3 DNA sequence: TGTGCCAGCAGCCCCGAGATAGGTGATTTTGGGGCCAACGTCCTGACTTTC. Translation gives CASSPEIGDFGANVLTF.